These T cell receptor beta chains were read from a single sample in a study of shared clonotypes between healthy human individuals. The assay was immunoSEQ multiplex PCR, and TCRdb's table has in-frame clones only and misses some. The table lists about 2 million clones, just under 95% of them singletons. Sequences were obtained from naive CD8+ T cells sorted from blood. The source of these receptors is a man younger than 35 in good health. CDR3s include the opening cysteine and the closing phenylalanine or tryptophan. D genes are given only for firm matches. Not all rows give a size; the values are once, few, many and, for expanded clones, a class.

j_call v_call clone_size d_call cdr3_aa cdr3_nt
TRBJ2-7 TRBV20-1 - - CSAGTIYEQYF TGCAGTGCGGGGACGATCTACGAGCAGTACTTC
TRBJ2-5 TRBV28 - TRBD2 CASSLGSGGAYETQYF TGTGCCAGCAGTTTGGGGAGCGGGGGGGCCTATGAGACCCAGTACTTC
TRBJ1-1 TRBV7-9 - TRBD1 CARLQGSGTEAFF TGTGCCAGGCTACAGGGGAGTGGCACTGAAGCTTTCTTT
TRBJ1-2 TRBV27 - - CASSSATQKGERDYGYTF TGTGCCAGCAGTTCAGCTACCCAAAAGGGGGAGAGGGACTATGGCTACACCTTC
TRBJ2-7 TRBV11-2 - TRBD1 CASSFGYRGMTYEQYF TGTGCCAGCAGCTTCGGCTACAGGGGAATGACCTACGAGCAGTACTTC
TRBJ2-7 TRBV6-1 - - CASSEYLISEQYF TGTGCCAGCAGTGAATATCTGATCTCCGAGCAGTACTTC
TRBJ2-7 TRBV4-3 - - CASSPSRSHYEQYF TGCGCCAGCAGCCCCTCCAGGTCCCACTACGAGCAGTACTTC
TRBJ1-2 TRBV13 - - CASSLSRALKGYGYTF TGTGCCAGCAGCCTCTCCCGGGCCTTGAAGGGGTATGGCTACACCTTC
TRBJ1-2 TRBV4-1 - - CASSQEAAGLGYTF TGCGCCAGCAGCCAAGAGGCGGCAGGGCTTGGCTACACCTTC
TRBJ2-7 TRBV7-6 - - CASSLREGYEQYF TGTGCCAGCAGCCTAAGGGAAGGCTACGAGCAGTACTTC
TRBJ2-1 TRBV13 - - CASSLGRGSYNEQFF TGTGCCAGCAGCTTAGGGAGGGGTTCCTACAATGAGCAGTTCTTC
TRBJ2-2 TRBV4-1 - TRBD2 CASSQDGAGGYTGELFF TGCGCCAGCAGCCAAGATGGGGCGGGAGGGTACACCGGGGAGCTGTTTTTT
TRBJ2-7 TRBV10-3 - - CATRPYLASPEQYF TGTGCCACCCGACCATACTTGGCCTCCCCCGAGCAGTACTTC
TRBJ2-7 TRBV4-3 - TRBD2 CASSQGLASGEQYF TGCGCCAGCAGCCAAGGTTTGGCTAGCGGGGAGCAGTACTTC
TRBJ2-5 TRBV7-9 - - CASSFTKGVEETQYF TGTGCCAGCAGCTTTACAAAAGGGGTCGAAGAGACCCAGTACTTC
TRBJ2-3 TRBV9 - - CASRPLRTDTQYF TGTGCCAGCAGGCCGCTACGCACAGATACGCAGTATTTT
TRBJ2-3 TRBV11-2 - - CASSSSSTDTQYF TGTGCCAGCAGCTCTTCTAGCACAGATACGCAGTATTTT
TRBJ2-7 TRBV28 - - CAIGGHPTYEQYF TGTGCCATCGGGGGACACCCCACCTACGAGCAGTACTTC
TRBJ1-1 TRBV20-1 - - CSADQNTEAFF TGCAGTGCGGACCAGAACACTGAAGCTTTCTTT
TRBJ1-2 TRBV6-1 - TRBD1 CASGATGTNYGYTF TGTGCCAGCGGAGCGACAGGGACTAACTATGGCTACACCTTC
TRBJ2-7 TRBV13 - - CASSWHDSYEQYF TGTGCCAGCAGCTGGCACGACTCCTACGAGCAGTACTTC
TRBJ1-4 TRBV6-4 - - CASSALDRSNEKLFF TGTGCCAGCAGTGCCCTGGACAGATCTAATGAAAAACTGTTTTTT
TRBJ2-7 TRBV15 - - CATSRDGGEDYEQYF TGTGCCACCAGCAGAGATGGAGGAGAAGACTACGAGCAGTACTTC
TRBJ2-3 TRBV5-8 - - CASSAGLTDTQYF TGTGCCAGCAGCGCCGGACTCACAGATACGCAGTATTTT
TRBJ1-1 TRBV4-1 - TRBD1 CASSQGWGQMNTEAFF TGCGCCAGCAGCCAAGGATGGGGACAGATGAACACTGAAGCTTTCTTT
TRBJ1-1 TRBV27 - - CASSLLGVTEAFF TGTGCCAGCAGTCTTCTCGGGGTCACTGAAGCTTTCTTT
TRBJ2-7 TRBV7-2 once - CASSLVSTYEQYF TGTGCCAGCAGCTTAGTCTCCACTTACGAGCAGTACTTC
TRBJ1-5 TRBV2 - TRBD1 CASSWGQGGQPQHF TGTGCCAGCTCCTGGGGACAGGGCGGTCAGCCCCAGCATTTT
TRBJ1-4 TRBV5-1 - - CASSLFPEDEKLFF TGCGCCAGCAGCTTGTTCCCGGAAGATGAAAAACTGTTTTTT
TRBJ2-3 TRBV7-6 once - CASSSTGTTDTQYF TGTGCCAGCAGCTCGACAGGAACGACAGATACGCAGTATTTT
TRBJ1-1 TRBV20-1 - - CSAPGTEAFF TGCAGTGCTCCGGGAACTGAAGCTTTCTTT
TRBJ1-1 TRBV16 once TRBD1 CASSPTGAGTEAFF TGTGCCAGCAGCCCGACAGGGGCTGGCACTGAAGCTTTCTTT
TRBJ2-1 TRBV14 - TRBD2 CASSQTSGGLNEQFF TGTGCCAGCAGCCAAACTAGCGGGGGCCTCAATGAGCAGTTCTTC
TRBJ2-7 TRBV10-3 - - CAISEPGMESPYEQYF TGTGCCATCAGTGAGCCGGGAATGGAGTCCCCCTACGAGCAGTACTTC
TRBJ2-7 TRBV4-3 - - CASSQFGGGEGLDEQYF TGCGCCAGCAGCCAATTTGGGGGTGGTGAGGGGTTGGACGAGCAGTACTTC
TRBJ1-4 TRBV6-1 - - CASSDWGSNEKLFF TGTGCCAGCAGTGATTGGGGGTCTAATGAAAAACTGTTTTTT
TRBJ2-2 TRBV9 - - CASSVLYGGYTGELFF TGTGCCAGCAGCGTTCTGTACGGAGGATACACCGGGGAGCTGTTTTTT
TRBJ2-2 TRBV7-6 once TRBD1 CASSTRDRGRNPGELFF TGTGCCAGCAGCACCCGGGACAGGGGGCGAAACCCCGGGGAGCTGTTTTTT
TRBJ2-3 TRBV10-2 - - CASRASDTQYF TGCGCCAGCAGAGCGTCAGATACGCAGTATTTT
TRBJ1-1 TRBV5-8 - - CASSLISTEAFF TGTGCCAGCAGCTTGATTTCCACTGAAGCTTTCTTT
TRBJ2-5 TRBV29-1 - - CSVEDTGGALQETQYF TGCAGCGTTGAAGATACAGGCGGGGCCCTCCAAGAGACCCAGTACTTC
TRBJ2-1 TRBV27 once - CASTRGLLNNEQFF TGTGCCAGCACTCGCGGATTACTAAACAATGAGCAGTTCTTC
TRBJ2-7 TRBV4-2 - - CASSLRAGTTYEQYF TGTGCCAGCAGTCTGCGTGCGGGAACTACCTACGAGCAGTACTTC
TRBJ1-6 TRBV12-5 - - CASRAESSYNSPLHF TGTGCTAGTCGGGCCGAGAGCTCCTATAATTCACCCCTCCACTTT
TRBJ2-1 TRBV10-2 - - CASIDSDSYNEQFF TGCGCCAGCATTGACTCCGACTCCTACAATGAGCAGTTCTTC
TRBJ2-7 TRBV7-9 - TRBD2 CASSNPGGADYEQYF TGTGCCAGCAGTAACCCCGGGGGGGCCGACTACGAGCAGTACTTC
TRBJ2-3 TRBV7-2 - TRBD2 CASSLMTSDTQYF TGTGCCAGCAGCTTAATGACTAGCGATACGCAGTATTTT
TRBJ1-2 TRBV27 - - CASSLQPGSGGYTF TGTGCCAGCAGTTTACAGCCAGGCTCGGGAGGCTACACCTTC